These T cell receptor beta chains were read from a single sample in a study of OX40 agonist ivuxolimab in advanced cancers. Here immunoSEQ multiplex PCR was the method, and the copy in TCRdb shows in-frame clones only, minus some. This sample has about 68,000 clones, with around 86% found just once. The sample in question was CD4+ or CD8+ T cells sorted from blood, obtained in a trial of the OX40 agonist ivuxolimab. These receptors were collected from an adult with an advanced solid tumor such as melanoma, head and neck, liver or kidney cancer. Each CDR3 is given with its conserved first and last residue. Fields, in order: V gene, J gene, D gene, clone size, CDR3 protein, CDR3 DNA. The D gene is left open where the match is weak. Where a row states a size, it is once, few, many or the class of an expanded clone; other rows omit it.

V: TRBV10-1
J: TRBJ1-6
D: -
size: -
CDR3: CASSEFGNSPLHF
DNA: TGCGCCAGCAGTGAGTTTGGAAATTCACCCCTCCACTTT

V: TRBV7-2
J: TRBJ2-1
D: TRBD2
size: -
CDR3: CASSLKSSGSNPVDEQFF
DNA: TGTGCCAGCAGCTTAAAGTCTAGCGGGAGTAACCCCGTCGATGAGCAGTTCTTC

V: TRBV5-8
J: TRBJ1-2
D: TRBD1
size: -
CDR3: CASSTEQGAGGYTF
DNA: TGTGCCAGCAGTACTGAACAGGGGGCAGGTGGCTACACCTTC

V: TRBV5-1
J: TRBJ2-2
D: TRBD2
size: -
CDR3: CASSPGTSGIGELFF
DNA: TGCGCCAGCAGCCCGGGGACTAGCGGGATCGGGGAGCTGTTTTTT

V: TRBV6-1
J: TRBJ2-3
D: -
size: -
CDR3: CASSVGLSRADTQYF
DNA: TGTGCCAGCAGTGTCGGCCTATCGAGAGCAGATACGCAGTATTTT

V: TRBV5-1
J: TRBJ2-1
D: TRBD1
size: -
CDR3: CASSPRTGGVSNEQFF
DNA: TGCGCCAGCAGCCCTAGGACAGGGGGCGTTAGTAATGAGCAGTTCTTC

V: TRBV6-1
J: TRBJ1-1
D: -
size: -
CDR3: CAGIQDGKAFF
DNA: TGTGCCGGCATACAGGACGGGAAAGCTTTCTTT

V: TRBV11-1
J: TRBJ1-1
D: -
size: medium-sized
CDR3: CASSLTVNTEAFF
DNA: TGTGCCAGCAGCCTGACGGTGAACACTGAAGCTTTCTTT

V: TRBV27
J: TRBJ2-7
D: -
size: once
CDR3: CASSLSAISSYEQYF
DNA: TGTGCCAGCAGTTTATCCGCCATTAGCTCCTACGAGCAGTACTTC

V: TRBV6-5
J: TRBJ1-2
D: -
size: once
CDR3: CASSYSYNYGYTF
DNA: TGTGCCAGCAGTTACTCGTACAACTATGGCTACACCTTC

V: TRBV7-2
J: TRBJ2-3
D: TRBD2
size: -
CDR3: CASSIIAGRTDTQYF
DNA: TGTGCCAGCAGCATCATAGCGGGGCGCACAGATACGCAGTATTTT

V: TRBV14
J: TRBJ2-3
D: -
size: -
CDR3: CASSQFAGSTDTQYF
DNA: TGTGCCAGCAGCCAATTTGCCGGGAGCACAGATACGCAGTATTTT

V: TRBV6-1
J: TRBJ1-1
D: -
size: -
CDR3: CASSETLSALVEAFF
DNA: TGTGCCAGCAGTGAAACTCTATCAGCCCTCGTTGAAGCTTTCTTT

V: TRBV29-1
J: TRBJ1-1
D: -
size: -
CDR3: CSVMRGRNTEAFF
DNA: TGCAGCGTTATGAGGGGAAGGAACACTGAAGCTTTCTTT

V: TRBV5-6
J: TRBJ2-7
D: TRBD1
size: -
CDR3: CASSRIDRVVFYEQYF
DNA: TGTGCCAGCAGCCGCATAGACAGGGTGGTTTTCTACGAGCAGTACTTC

V: TRBV4-2
J: TRBJ2-1
D: -
size: -
CDR3: CASSLPGRDRGDEQFF
DNA: TGTGCCAGCAGCCTCCCGGGACGCGATAGGGGCGATGAGCAGTTCTTC

V: TRBV4-2
J: TRBJ2-7
D: -
size: -
CDR3: CASSQDPSISYEQYF
DNA: TGTGCCAGCAGCCAAGACCCGAGTATTTCCTACGAGCAGTACTTC

V: TRBV11-3
J: TRBJ2-7
D: -
size: -
CDR3: CASSLPQVARSEQYF
DNA: TGTGCCAGCAGCCTCCCCCAGGTAGCACGTTCCGAGCAGTACTTC

V: TRBV5-6
J: TRBJ1-1
D: TRBD1
size: once
CDR3: CASSSQGARNTEAFF
DNA: TGTGCCAGCAGCTCACAGGGGGCTAGGAACACTGAAGCTTTCTTT

V: TRBV5-4
J: TRBJ2-1
D: -
size: -
CDR3: CASSVLGLSSYNEQFF
DNA: TGTGCCAGCAGTGTATTGGGGTTAAGCTCCTACAATGAGCAGTTCTTC

V: TRBV5-1
J: TRBJ2-1
D: -
size: -
CDR3: CAGSSGTEGNEQFF
DNA: TGCGCCGGTTCCTCCGGGACGGAGGGCAATGAGCAGTTCTTC

V: TRBV29-1
J: TRBJ1-2
D: -
size: -
CDR3: CSVQVHRSYGYTF
DNA: TGCAGCGTTCAGGTTCACAGGTCCTATGGCTACACCTTC

V: TRBV5-1
J: TRBJ2-3
D: TRBD2
size: -
CDR3: CASSQTSGTDTQYF
DNA: TGCGCCAGCAGCCAGACTAGCGGGACAGATACGCAGTATTTT

V: TRBV2
J: TRBJ1-5
D: -
size: -
CDR3: CASHEGGVSNQPQHF
DNA: TGTGCCAGCCATGAAGGGGGTGTAAGCAATCAGCCCCAGCATTTT

V: TRBV27
J: TRBJ2-5
D: TRBD2
size: -
CDR3: CASSSLAGVETQYF
DNA: TGTGCCAGCAGTTCCCTAGCGGGAGTCGAGACCCAGTACTTC

V: TRBV11-2
J: TRBJ2-2
D: -
size: -
CDR3: CASSPGRNTGELFF
DNA: TGTGCCAGCAGCCCCGGCAGGAACACCGGGGAGCTGTTTTTT

V: TRBV4-2
J: TRBJ2-2
D: -
size: -
CDR3: CASSQERGLNTGELFF
DNA: TGTGCCAGCAGCCAAGAACGGGGGCTGAACACCGGGGAGCTGTTTTTT

V: TRBV19
J: TRBJ1-1
D: TRBD1
size: -
CDR3: CASSMEAGGNTEAFF
DNA: TGTGCCAGTAGTATGGAGGCAGGGGGGAACACTGAAGCTTTCTTT

V: TRBV7-2
J: TRBJ2-7
D: TRBD1
size: -
CDR3: CASSFRTGPSEQYF
DNA: TGTGCCAGCAGCTTTCGGACAGGGCCCTCCGAGCAGTACTTC

V: TRBV10-3
J: TRBJ1-2
D: -
size: -
CDR3: CAISIEGGGYTF
DNA: TGTGCCATCAGCATTGAAGGGGGTGGCTACACCTTC

V: TRBV18
J: TRBJ1-2
D: -
size: -
CDR3: CASSPLQENYGYTF
DNA: TGTGCCAGCTCACCTTTACAGGAAAACTATGGCTACACCTTC

V: TRBV7-3
J: TRBJ2-3
D: TRBD2
size: -
CDR3: CASSLAGGPSDTQYF
DNA: TGTGCCAGCAGCTTAGCGGGAGGGCCCTCAGATACGCAGTATTTT

V: TRBV27
J: TRBJ2-3
D: -
size: once
CDR3: CASSPRGGDLAYF
DNA: TGTGCCAGCAGCCCCCGGGGTGGGGATCTGGCGTATTTT

V: TRBV15
J: TRBJ1-1
D: -
size: -
CDR3: CATSSGTPASEAFF
DNA: TGTGCCACCAGCTCCGGGACTCCTGCCTCTGAAGCTTTCTTT

V: TRBV11-3
J: TRBJ2-1
D: -
size: -
CDR3: CASSAYRANEQFF
DNA: TGTGCCAGCAGCGCCTACAGGGCTAATGAGCAGTTCTTC

V: TRBV4-1
J: TRBJ2-1
D: TRBD2
size: once
CDR3: CASSQPRTSGGRLYNEQFF
DNA: TGCGCCAGCAGCCAACCAAGGACTAGCGGGGGACGACTATACAATGAGCAGTTCTTC